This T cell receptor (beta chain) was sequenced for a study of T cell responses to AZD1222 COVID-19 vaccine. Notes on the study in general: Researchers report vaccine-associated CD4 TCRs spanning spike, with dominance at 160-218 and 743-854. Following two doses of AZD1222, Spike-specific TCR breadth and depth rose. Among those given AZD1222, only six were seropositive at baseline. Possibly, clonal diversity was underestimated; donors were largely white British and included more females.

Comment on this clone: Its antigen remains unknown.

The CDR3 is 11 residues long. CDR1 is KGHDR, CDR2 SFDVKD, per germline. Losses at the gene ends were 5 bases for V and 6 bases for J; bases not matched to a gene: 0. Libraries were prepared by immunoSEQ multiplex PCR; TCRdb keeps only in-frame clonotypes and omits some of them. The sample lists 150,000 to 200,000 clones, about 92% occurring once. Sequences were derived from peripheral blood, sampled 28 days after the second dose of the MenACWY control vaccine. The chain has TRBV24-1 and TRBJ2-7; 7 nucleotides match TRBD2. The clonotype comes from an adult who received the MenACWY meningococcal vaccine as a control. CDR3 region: CATSGGGEQYF. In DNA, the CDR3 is TGTGCCACCAGTGGGGGGGGCGAGCAGTACTTC.